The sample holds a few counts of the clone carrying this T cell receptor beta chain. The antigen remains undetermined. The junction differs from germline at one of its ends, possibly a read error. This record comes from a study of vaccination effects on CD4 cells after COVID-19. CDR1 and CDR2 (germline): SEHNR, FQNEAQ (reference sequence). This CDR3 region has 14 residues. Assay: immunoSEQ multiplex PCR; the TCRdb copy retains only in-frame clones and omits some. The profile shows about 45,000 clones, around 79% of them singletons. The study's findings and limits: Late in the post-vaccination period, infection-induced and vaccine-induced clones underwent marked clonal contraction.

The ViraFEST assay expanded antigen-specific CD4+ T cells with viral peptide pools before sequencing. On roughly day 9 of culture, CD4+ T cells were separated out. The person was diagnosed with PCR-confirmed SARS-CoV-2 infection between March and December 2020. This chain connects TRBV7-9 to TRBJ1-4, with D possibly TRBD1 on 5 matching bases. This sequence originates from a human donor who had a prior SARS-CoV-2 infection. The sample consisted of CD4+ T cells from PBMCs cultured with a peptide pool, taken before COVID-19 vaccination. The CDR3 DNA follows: TGTGCCAGCAGTTTAGGGGCTGGTCGGGAAAAACTGTTTTTT. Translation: CASSLGAGREKLFF.